The source of this T cell receptor (beta chain) is a study of T-cell reconstitution after alpha-beta-depleted transplantation in children. Construction of the TCRbeta library involved unique molecular identifiers. In TCRdb, the PCR reads were re-called with MiXCR into one record per CDR3 protein. The repertoire holds 500,000 or so distinct CDR3 sequences, with less than 35% as singletons. Trimming cost V 7 bases and J 5 bases; bases outside gene matches: 10. Germline V gene sequence: CDR1 MNHNS, CDR2 SASEGT. The CDR3 runs 15 residues. The source is a human donor who donated a stem cell graft to a child with aplastic anemia. The chain employs TRBV6-1 and TRBJ2-2, with 7 bases that match TRBD1. The sequencing here drew on PBMCs from the stem cell graft donor, taken from the stem cell graft. As DNA, the CDR3 is TGTGCCAGCATGGCCTCGGACAGGCTAACCGGGGAGCTGTTTTTT. As protein: CASMASDRLTGELFF.